The 18 T cell receptor beta chains reported below all come from one sample, sequenced in a study of T cell responses to AZD1222 COVID-19 vaccine. Sequencing was performed with immunoSEQ multiplex PCR; in TCRdb, only in-frame clones are kept and a portion is missing. The sample carries 150,000 to 200,000 clones, around 90% recorded once. Sequences were derived from peripheral blood, sampled on day 0 of AZD1222 vaccination. The origin of the receptors is an adult in good health.

CDR3: CASSPLQIGLAGYNEQFF. The CDR3 DNA follows: TGTGCCAGCTCACCACTCCAGATAGGACTAGCGGGATACAATGAGCAGTTCTTC. V is TRBV18 and J is TRBJ2-1; 12 nucleotides match TRBD2. This CDR3 has 18 residues. V was clipped by 1 base and J by 4 bases; unmatched bases: 8. CDR1 is KGHSH, CDR2 LQKENI, per germline.

J is TRBJ2-1 and V is TRBV10-3, with 14 positions matching TRBD2. The CDR3 sequence is 13 residues long. The V gene's germline CDR1 is ENHRY and CDR2 SYGVKD. With V trimmed by 6 bases and J by 8 bases, 0 bases remained unmatched. For the CDR3, the DNA is TGTGCCATCAGGGGACTAGCGGGAGATGAGCAGTTCTTC. Translating it yields CAIRGLAGDEQFF.

This chain's CDR3 is CASSVNNQPQHF. In DNA, the CDR3 is TGTGCCAGCAGTGTGAACAATCAGCCCCAGCATTTT. The chain employs TRBV28 and TRBJ1-5; no clear D gene. CDR1 and CDR2 from the germline V gene are MDHEN and SYDVKM. Trimming shortened V by 5 bases and J by 3 bases, and 5 bases separated the two germline ends. CDR3 size: 12 residues.

This chain joins TRBV5-1 and TRBJ1-4, with 9 bases lining up with TRBD1. The CDR3 is 14 amino acids. The germline CDR1 and CDR2 sequences are SGHRS and YFSETQ. J lost 6 bases, V lost 5 bases, and 5 bases had no gene match. CDR3 sequence reads: CASSLGTGYEKLFF. The CDR3 DNA follows: TGCGCCAGCAGTCTCGGGACAGGGTATGAAAAACTGTTTTTT.

This sequence joins TRBV27 and TRBJ1-6; D gene ambiguous. CDR1 and CDR2 from the germline V gene are MNHEY and SMNVEV (reference sequence). The ends were cut back, 3 bases at V and 5 bases at J, with 8 bases in the middle. This CDR3 contains 14 residues. The CDR3 bases are TGTGCCAGCAGTTTCTGGCAGAATAATTCACCCCTCCACTTT. Its protein is CASSFWQNNSPLHF.

The chain employs TRBV5-1 and TRBJ1-2, with a possible D match to TRBD1 (6 bases). The CDR3 extends over 17 amino acids. V was shortened by 4 bases and J by 1 base, with 20 bases between the two germline ends. Germline lookup yields CDR1 SGHRS and CDR2 YFSETQ. The DNA of the CDR3 is TGCGCCAGCAGCAGCTCTAAAGTTGGGGGCATTAACTATGGCTACACCTTC. This codes for CASSSSKVGGINYGYTF.

The chain joins TRBV10-3 to TRBJ2-7; 9 positions agree with TRBD1. CDR3 length: 14 amino acids. V shed 4 bases, J shed 2 bases, and the junction held 3 bases outside the gene matches. Germline CDR1 ENHRY, CDR2 SYGVKD. DNA of the CDR3: TGTGCCATCAGTGGTGGACAGGGGACCTACGAGCAGTACTTC. Translated, it gives CAISGGQGTYEQYF.

The CDR3, as DNA: TGCGCCAGCAGCCAAGAAGGACTAGCGGGTTACGAGCAGTACTTC. This gives the protein CASSQEGLAGYEQYF. J is TRBJ2-7 and V is TRBV4-3, with 11 positions matching TRBD2. In germline, CDR1 is LGHNA, CDR2 YSLEER. The CDR3 runs to 15 residues. Trimming cost V 0 bases and J 4 bases; bases outside gene matches: 2.

This clone was counted between two and nine times. This same CDR3 is encoded by further DNA sequences in the sample. The chain employs TRBV5-1 and TRBJ2-1, with 8 bases identical to TRBD2. V shed 3 bases, J shed 3 bases, and the junction held 2 bases outside the gene matches. CDR1 and CDR2 (germline): SGHRS, YFSETQ. The CDR3 contains 14 residues. The CDR3 nucleotides read TGCGCCAGCAGCTCGGCGGGGGGCTACAATGAGCAGTTCTTC. Protein product: CASSSAGGYNEQFF.

The chain is built from TRBV3-1 (or the pseudogene TRBV3-2) and TRBJ1-5; D may be TRBD1 (5 bases). The V and J ends lost 6 bases and 10 bases respectively, with 16 bases between them. The CDR3 spans 13 residues. Germline V gene lookup returns CDR1 LGHDT and CDR2 YNNKEL (reference sequence). DNA for the CDR3: TGTGCCAGCAGTGAGGGACTCTTGGAACCCCAGCATTTT. This sequence encodes CASSEGLLEPQHF.

In its sample, this clone was seen once. This chain joins TRBV5-1 and TRBJ2-2; D remains unclear. From germline, CDR1 is SGHRS and CDR2 YFSETQ. The CDR3 contains 15 residues. V dropped 0 bases and J dropped 5 bases, with 11 bases sitting between them. The CDR3 loop is CASSLDSVRTGELFF. CDR3 coding DNA: TGCGCCAGCAGCTTGGATTCCGTGAGGACCGGGGAGCTGTTTTTT.

The chain couples TRBV5-5 to TRBJ2-5, with a weak D call TRBD2 (6 bases). V lost 0 bases and J lost 0, with 18 bases in between. Germline V gene sequence: CDR1 SGHKS, CDR2 YYEKEE (reference sequence). The CDR3 runs to 18 residues. The CDR3 loop reads CASSLALSRAGNQETQYF. CDR3 DNA: TGTGCCAGCAGCTTGGCCTTATCTAGAGCGGGTAACCAAGAGACCCAGTACTTC.

The rearrangement joins TRBV28 to TRBJ1-2; D possibly corresponds to TRBD1 (5 bases). The CDR3 has 14 residues. CDR1 MDHEN and CDR2 SYDVKM come from the germline V gene. The V end lost 7 bases, the J end lost 8 bases, and 20 bases lay between the germline ends. The CDR3 protein is CASNSQGWQGGYTF. In nucleotides, the CDR3 is TGTGCCAGCAACTCACAAGGCTGGCAGGGAGGCTACACCTTC.

The chain combines TRBV28 with TRBJ2-3, with no clear D. Germline-derived CDR1 and CDR2 are MDHEN and SYDVKM. The CDR3 loop spans 15 amino acids. With 4 bases removed from V and 6 bases from J, the gap between germline ends came to 17 bases. The CDR3 loop reads CASSSSKVLLDTQYF. DNA for the CDR3: TGTGCCAGCAGTTCCTCGAAGGTCCTGTTGGATACGCAGTATTTT.

The J gene is TRBJ1-5, the V gene TRBV5-1; no clear D. The CDR3 covers 15 residues. Germline values: CDR1 SGHRS, CDR2 YFSETQ. V lost 1 base, J lost 5 bases, and 13 bases lay in between. Here the CDR3 reads CASSLTSESHQPQHF. For the CDR3, the DNA is TGCGCCAGCAGCTTGACGTCGGAGAGCCATCAGCCCCAGCATTTT.

The V gene is TRBV30, the J gene TRBJ2-7, with D tentatively TRBD2 (5 bases). Trimming took 4 bases from V and 2 from J, leaving 18 bases between them. Germline V gives CDR1 GTSNPN, CDR2 SVGIG (reference sequence). This CDR3 has 15 amino acids. In DNA, the CDR3 is TGTGCCTGGATGCGTTTCGGGGTAAGGGCCTACGAGCAGTACTTC. Translated: CAWMRFGVRAYEQYF.

This chain links TRBV7-6 with TRBJ1-4; D is ambiguous. The CDR3 is made up of 14 amino acids. The V end lost 5 bases, the J end lost 2 bases, and 9 bases lay between the germline ends. Germline assignment: CDR1 SGHVS and CDR2 FNYEAQ. As DNA, the CDR3 is TGTGCCAGCAGCCCAACCGGGACTAATGAAAAACTGTTTTTT. Amino acids: CASSPTGTNEKLFF. Full variable domain (missing parts from reference TRBV7-6 and TRBJ1-4): GAGVSQSPRYKVTKRGQDVALRCDPISGHVSLYWYRQALGQGPEFLTYFNYEAQQDKSGLPNDRFSAERPEGSISTLTIQRTEQRDSAMYRCASSPTGTNEKLFFGSGTQLSVL.

The rearrangement uses TRBV7-6 and TRBJ2-2, with D uncertain. V was trimmed by 1 base and J by 6 bases, leaving 9 bases between them. The CDR3 runs 14 residues. Germline V lookup: CDR1 SGHVS, CDR2 FNYEAQ. CDR3 sequence: CASSLGSVSGELFF. In nucleotides, the CDR3 is TGTGCCAGCAGCTTAGGTAGTGTCTCCGGGGAGCTGTTTTTT.